These 14 T cell receptor beta chains were sequenced from one sample in a study of CD8+CD57+ T cells in acquired aplastic anemia. Genomic DNA, the template, was used for profiling of the TCR beta VDJ and CDR3. TCRdb reprocessed the reads with MiXCR, giving one entry per CDR3 protein. The sample contains fewer than 200,000 distinct CDR3 sequences, roughly 48% of which appear only once. The sample consisted of sorted CD4+, CD8+, or CD8+CD57+ T cells (not recorded which) from PBMCs. The source is a human donor in good health.

The sample holds a few counts of this clonotype. V is TRBV7-6 and J is TRBJ2-7; 11 bases match TRBD1. The CDR3 covers 15 residues. Germline V CDR1 and CDR2: SGHVS, FNYEAQ. Germline trimming cut 3 bases from V and 4 bases from J; bases unmatched to any gene: 5. For the CDR3, the DNA is TGTGCCAGCAGCTTCGGGACAGGGGGAATGTACGAGCAGTACTTC. This codes for CASSFGTGGMYEQYF.

In its sample, this clonotype was seen a few times. The chain uses TRBV20-1 and TRBJ1-2; no clear D. This CDR3 comprises 12 residues. V lost 0 bases and J lost 4, with 6 bases in between. Germline V gene sequence: CDR1 DFQATT, CDR2 SNEGSKA (reference sequence). Written as DNA, the CDR3 is TGCAGTGCTAGAGAGACTCGCTATGGCTACACCTTC. As protein: CSARETRYGYTF.

This clonotype was seen once. V usage is TRBV5-1 and J usage is TRBJ2-3; TRBD2 matches 14 bases. The ends lost 3 bases at V and 1 base at J; junction bases unmatched: 1. The CDR3 is 16 amino acids. Germline CDR1 and CDR2: SGHRS and YFSETQ. The CDR3 is CASSWTSGGRTDTQYF. The CDR3 coding sequence is TGCGCCAGCAGCTGGACTAGCGGGGGGCGCACAGATACGCAGTATTTT.

The sample holds a few counts of this clonotype. The gene calls are TRBV28 and TRBJ2-6; a weak D match, TRBD2 (6 bases). Germline V gene sequence: CDR1 MDHEN, CDR2 SYDVKM. The CDR3 totals 14 residues. Between the trimmed V and J ends, which lost 6 bases and 0 bases, there was a span of 6 bases. The CDR3 DNA reads as TGTGCCAGCAGGGGGGGCTCTGGGGCCAACGTCCTGACTTTC. Amino acids: CASRGGSGANVLTF.

This clonotype was seen ten or more times. The chain has TRBV20-1 and TRBJ1-6; perhaps TRBD1 as D (5 bases). Germline lookup yields CDR1 DFQATT and CDR2 SNEGSKA (reference sequence). V lost 0 bases and J 2 bases, leaving 8 bases between the germline ends. The CDR3 consists of 15 residues. The CDR3 nucleotides are TGCAGTGCTAGAGATAAGGGGCCCTATAATTCACCCCTCCACTTT. Translating gives CSARDKGPYNSPLHF.

This clonotype was seen a few times. A much larger clone lies a single base off, so this may be a read error. The CDR3 protein is CARGVSQVFNGKLFF. The CDR3 DNA reads as TGTGCCAGGGGGGTCTCACAGGTCTTTAATGGAAAACTGTTTTTT. The rearrangement links TRBV2 to TRBJ1-4; maybe TRBD1 (5 bases). The germline CDR1 and CDR2 sequences are SNHLY and FYNNEI. CDR3 length: 15 amino acids.

A word on this clonotype: A read error may be the cause here, since a much bigger clone is one base away. CDR3 residues: CASRYARRGDTEAFF. The CDR3 DNA follows: TGTGCCAGCAGGTACGCGCGGAGAGGGGACACTGAAGCTTTCTTT. The gene calls are TRBV6-5 and TRBJ1-1; TRBD1 is a possible D gene (5 bases). Trimming left V 6 bases short and J 3 bases short, with 17 bases between. The CDR3 contains 15 residues. Germline V gene lookup returns CDR1 MNHEY and CDR2 SVGAGI.

The rearrangement uses TRBV2 and TRBJ2-1, with D uncertain. V shed 9 bases and J shed 8 bases, with 8 bases lying between them. The CDR3 length is 10 residues. CDR1 and CDR2 from the germline V gene are SNHLY and FYNNEI. DNA for the CDR3: TGTGCCAGGACATCAGATGAGCAGTTCTTC. The encoded protein is CARTSDEQFF.

Concerning this clonotype: One base away lies a much larger clone, so this may be a sequencing read error. The genes are TRBV6-4 and TRBJ2-5, with 8 bases fitting TRBD2. The V gene's germline CDR1 is MRHNA and CDR2 SNTAGT. The J segment lost 0 bases and the V segment lost 7 bases, leaving 10 bases of the junction unmatched. CDR3 length: 16 amino acids. Written as DNA, the CDR3 is TGTGCCAGCAATTCCGGGGCTAGCGGGTACCAAGAGACCCAGTACTTC. Translating it yields CASNSGASGYQETQYF.

This clonotype was observed a handful of times. The genes are TRBV2 and TRBJ2-1; D possibly uses TRBD1 or TRBD2 (5 bases each). CDR3 size: 14 residues. Germline lookup yields CDR1 SNHLY and CDR2 FYNNEI. V lost 4 bases to trimming and J lost 7 bases, with 14 bases between them. The CDR3 loop reads CASSGWRTKNEQFF. CDR3 nucleotide sequence: TGTGCCAGCAGTGGGTGGAGGACAAAGAATGAGCAGTTCTTC.

This clonotype came up many times. The chain links TRBV3-1 to TRBJ1-1; D gene ambiguous. The V gene's germline CDR1 is LGHDT and CDR2 YNNKEL (reference sequence). The length of the CDR3 is 16 residues. The V end was cut by 4 bases, the J end by 4 bases, with 19 bases between. CDR3 sequence: CASSPAITVESTEAFF. CDR3 sequence (DNA): TGTGCCAGCAGCCCCGCAATAACGGTTGAAAGCACTGAAGCTTTCTTT.

This clonotype was detected a few times. This chain joins TRBV2 and TRBJ1-6; D perhaps matches TRBD1 (5 bases). This CDR3 is built from 14 residues. Germline V lookup: CDR1 SNHLY, CDR2 FYNNEI. The V end was cut by 6 bases, the J end by 10 bases, with 16 bases between. The CDR3 protein is CASRGEGRASPLHF. CDR3 nucleotides: TGTGCCAGCAGGGGAGAGGGCAGGGCCTCACCCCTCCACTTT.

The table lists this clonotype with many counts. The CDR3, as DNA: TGTGCCAGCAGTGTGGCAGGGCCGAACACTGAAGCTTTCTTT. Its translation: CASSVAGPNTEAFF. The chain recombines TRBV2 with TRBJ1-1; possible D gene TRBD1, 5 bases. The CDR3 is made up of 14 amino acids. Germline V gives CDR1 SNHLY, CDR2 FYNNEI. With 4 bases removed from V and 1 base from J, the gap between germline ends came to 10 bases.

This chain links TRBV7-9 with TRBJ1-5; no reliable D call. CDR1 SEHNR and CDR2 FQNEAQ come from the germline V gene (reference sequence). The CDR3 runs 14 residues. V lost 1 base, J lost 3 bases, and 7 bases lay in between. Written as DNA, the CDR3 is TGTGCCAGCAGCTTAGGCGGATACAATCAGCCCCAGCATTTT. Translating it yields CASSLGGYNQPQHF.